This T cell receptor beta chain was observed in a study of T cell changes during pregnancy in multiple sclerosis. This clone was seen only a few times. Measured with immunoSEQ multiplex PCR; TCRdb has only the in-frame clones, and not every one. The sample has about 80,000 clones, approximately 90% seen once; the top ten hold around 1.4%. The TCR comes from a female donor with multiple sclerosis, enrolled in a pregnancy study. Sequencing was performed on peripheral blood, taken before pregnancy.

The CDR3 loop reads CASSGTPGQGGQPQHF. The DNA of the CDR3 is TGTGCCAGCAGTGGGACACCGGGACAGGGAGGTCAGCCCCAGCATTTT. V gene TRBV6-1 combines with J gene TRBJ1-5; 9 bases map to TRBD1. The CDR3 loop spans 16 amino acids. Germline-derived CDR1 and CDR2 are MNHNS and SASEGT. V was pared by 4 bases and J by 6 bases, with 10 bases of the junction left unmatched.